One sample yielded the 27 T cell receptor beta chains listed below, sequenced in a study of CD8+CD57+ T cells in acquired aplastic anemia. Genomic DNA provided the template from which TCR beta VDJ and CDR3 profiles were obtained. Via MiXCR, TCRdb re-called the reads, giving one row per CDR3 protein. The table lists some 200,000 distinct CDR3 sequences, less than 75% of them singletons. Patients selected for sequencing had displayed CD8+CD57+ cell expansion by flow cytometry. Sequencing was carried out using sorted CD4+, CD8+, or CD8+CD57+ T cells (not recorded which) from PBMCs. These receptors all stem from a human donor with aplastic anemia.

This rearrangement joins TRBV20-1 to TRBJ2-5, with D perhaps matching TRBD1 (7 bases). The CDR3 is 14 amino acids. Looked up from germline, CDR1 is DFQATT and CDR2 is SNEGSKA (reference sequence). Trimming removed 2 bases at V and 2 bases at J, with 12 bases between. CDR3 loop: CSARRGDSQETQYF. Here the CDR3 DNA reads TGCAGTGCTAGAAGGGGGGACAGTCAAGAGACCCAGTACTTC.

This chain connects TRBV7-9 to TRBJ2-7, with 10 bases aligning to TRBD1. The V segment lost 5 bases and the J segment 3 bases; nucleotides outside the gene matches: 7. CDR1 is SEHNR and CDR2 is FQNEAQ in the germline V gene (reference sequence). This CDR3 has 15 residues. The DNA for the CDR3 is TGTGCCAGCAGCCCTACCGGGACAGGGGTCTACGAGCAGTACGTC. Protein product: CASSPTGTGVYEQYV.

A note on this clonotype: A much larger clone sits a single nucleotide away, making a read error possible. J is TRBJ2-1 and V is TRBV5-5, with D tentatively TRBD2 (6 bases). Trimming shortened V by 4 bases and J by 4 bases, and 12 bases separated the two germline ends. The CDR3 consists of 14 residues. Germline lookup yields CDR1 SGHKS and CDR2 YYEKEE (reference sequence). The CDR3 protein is CASSRTGEYNEQFF. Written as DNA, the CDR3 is TGTGCCAGCAGCCGCACGGGGGAATACAATGAGCAGTTCTTC.

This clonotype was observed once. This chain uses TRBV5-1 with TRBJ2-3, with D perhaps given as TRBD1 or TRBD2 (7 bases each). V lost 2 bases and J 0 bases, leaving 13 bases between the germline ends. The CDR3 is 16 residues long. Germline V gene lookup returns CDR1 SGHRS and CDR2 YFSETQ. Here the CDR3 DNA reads TGCGCCAGCAGCTTTGGGGGGGGACAGAGCACAGATACGCAGTATTTT. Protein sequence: CASSFGGGQSTDTQYF.

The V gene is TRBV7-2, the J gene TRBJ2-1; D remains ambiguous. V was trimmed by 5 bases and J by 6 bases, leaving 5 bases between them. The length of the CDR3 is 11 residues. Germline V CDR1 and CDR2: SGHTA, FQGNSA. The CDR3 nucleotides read TGTGCCAGCAGCCTGTTCAATGAGCAGTTCTTC. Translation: CASSLFNEQFF.

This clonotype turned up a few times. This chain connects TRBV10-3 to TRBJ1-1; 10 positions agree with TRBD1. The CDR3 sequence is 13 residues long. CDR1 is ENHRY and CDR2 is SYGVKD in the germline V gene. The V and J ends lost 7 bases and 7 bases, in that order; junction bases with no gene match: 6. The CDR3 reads CAITWDRGREAFF. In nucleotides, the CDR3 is TGTGCCATCACTTGGGACAGGGGACGTGAAGCTTTCTTT.

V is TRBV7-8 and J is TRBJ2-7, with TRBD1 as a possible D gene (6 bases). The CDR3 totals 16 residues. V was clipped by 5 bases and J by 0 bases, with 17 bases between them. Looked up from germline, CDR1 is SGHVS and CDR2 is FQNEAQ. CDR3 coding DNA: TGTGCCAGCAGCCTAAGTAGAGGGACACCCTCCTACGAGCAGTACTTC. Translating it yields CASSLSRGTPSYEQYF.

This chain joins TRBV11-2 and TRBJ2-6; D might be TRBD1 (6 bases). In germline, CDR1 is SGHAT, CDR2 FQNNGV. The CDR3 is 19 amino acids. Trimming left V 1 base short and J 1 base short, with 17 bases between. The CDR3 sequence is CASSLGRGRVRSGANVLTF. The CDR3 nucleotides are TGTGCCAGCAGCTTAGGCAGGGGCAGGGTCCGATCTGGGGCCAACGTCCTGACTTTC.

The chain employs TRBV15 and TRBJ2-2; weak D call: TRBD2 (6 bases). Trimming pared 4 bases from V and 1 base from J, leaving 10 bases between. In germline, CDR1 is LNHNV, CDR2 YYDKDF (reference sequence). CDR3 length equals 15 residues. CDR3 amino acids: CATSTLAENTGELFF. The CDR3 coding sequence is TGTGCCACCAGCACTTTAGCGGAGAACACCGGGGAGCTGTTTTTT.

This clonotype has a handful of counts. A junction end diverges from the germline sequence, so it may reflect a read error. CDR3 loop: CATSEGGGSTDTQYF. CDR3 coding DNA: TGTGCCACCAGCGAGGGGGGCGGGAGCACAGATACGCAGTATTTT. The J gene is TRBJ2-3, the V gene TRBV7-3; D tentatively fits TRBD1 or TRBD2 (6 bases each). The CDR3 is made up of 15 amino acids. CDR1 is SGHTA and CDR2 is FQGTGA in the germline V gene.

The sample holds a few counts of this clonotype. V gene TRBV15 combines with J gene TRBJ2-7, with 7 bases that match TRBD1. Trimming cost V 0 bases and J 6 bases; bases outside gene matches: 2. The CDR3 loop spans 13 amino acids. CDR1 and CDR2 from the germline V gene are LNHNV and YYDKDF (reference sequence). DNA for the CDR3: TGTGCCACCAGCAGAGATCGACAGGGCGAGCAGTACTTC. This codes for CATSRDRQGEQYF. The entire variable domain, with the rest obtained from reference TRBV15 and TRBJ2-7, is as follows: DAMVIQNPRYQVTQFGKPVTLSCSQTLNHNVMYWYQQKSSQAPKLLFHYYDKDFNNEADTPDNFQSRRPNTSFCFLDIRSPGLGDTAMYLCATSRDRQGEQYFGPGTRLTVT.

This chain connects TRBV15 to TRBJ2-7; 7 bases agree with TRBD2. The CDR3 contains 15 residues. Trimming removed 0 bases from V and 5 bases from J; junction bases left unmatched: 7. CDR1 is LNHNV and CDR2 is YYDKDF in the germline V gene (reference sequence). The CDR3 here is CATSRDFAGVNEQYF. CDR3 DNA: TGTGCCACCAGCAGAGATTTCGCGGGAGTGAACGAGCAGTACTTC.

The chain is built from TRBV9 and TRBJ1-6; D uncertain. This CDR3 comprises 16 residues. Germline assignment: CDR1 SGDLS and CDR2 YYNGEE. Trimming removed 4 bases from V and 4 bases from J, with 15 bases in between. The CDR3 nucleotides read TGTGCCAGCAGCCCGAAGTCGTCGGATTATAATTCACCCCTCCACTTT. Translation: CASSPKSSDYNSPLHF.

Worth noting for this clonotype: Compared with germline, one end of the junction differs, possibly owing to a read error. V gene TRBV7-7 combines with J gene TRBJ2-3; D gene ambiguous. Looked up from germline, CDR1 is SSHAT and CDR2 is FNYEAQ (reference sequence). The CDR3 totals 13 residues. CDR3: CASSRTYTDTQYF. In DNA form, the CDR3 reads TGTGCTAGCAGTCGGACCTACACAGATACGCAGTATTTT. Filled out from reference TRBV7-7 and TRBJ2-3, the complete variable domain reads GAGVSQSPRYKVTKRGQDVTLRCDPISSHATLYWYQQALGQGPEFLTYFNYEAQPDKSGLPSDRFSAERPEGSISTLTIQRTEQRDSAMYRCASSRTYTDTQYFGPGTRLTVL.

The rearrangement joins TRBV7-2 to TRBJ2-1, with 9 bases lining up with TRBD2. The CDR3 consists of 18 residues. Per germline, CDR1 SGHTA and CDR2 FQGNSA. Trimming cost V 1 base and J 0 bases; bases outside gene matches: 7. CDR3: CASSLVGSGGSSYNEQFF. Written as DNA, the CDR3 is TGTGCCAGCAGCTTAGTGGGTAGCGGGGGAAGCTCCTACAATGAGCAGTTCTTC.

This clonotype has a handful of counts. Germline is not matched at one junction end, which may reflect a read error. The CDR3 sequence is CASSLAGYGYTF. CDR3 nucleotide sequence: TGCGCCAGCAGCTTAGCAGGGTATGGCTACACCTTC. The rearrangement uses TRBV7-9 and TRBJ1-2; tentatively, D is TRBD1 (5 bases). The CDR3 has 12 amino acids. Germline CDR1 SEHNR, CDR2 FQNEAQ (reference sequence).

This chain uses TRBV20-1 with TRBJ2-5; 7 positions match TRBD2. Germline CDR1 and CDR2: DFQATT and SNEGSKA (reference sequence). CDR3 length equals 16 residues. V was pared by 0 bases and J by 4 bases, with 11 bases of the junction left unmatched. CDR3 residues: CSARDPSGVYRETQYF. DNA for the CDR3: TGCAGTGCTAGAGACCCAAGCGGGGTATATAGAGAGACCCAGTACTTC.

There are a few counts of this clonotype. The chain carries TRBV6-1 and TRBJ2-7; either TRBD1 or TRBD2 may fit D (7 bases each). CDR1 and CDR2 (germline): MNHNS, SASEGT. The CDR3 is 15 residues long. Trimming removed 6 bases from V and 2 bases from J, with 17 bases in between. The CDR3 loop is CASSYGGTAPYEQYF. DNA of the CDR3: TGTGCCAGCAGCTACGGGGGGACAGCACCCTACGAGCAGTACTTC.

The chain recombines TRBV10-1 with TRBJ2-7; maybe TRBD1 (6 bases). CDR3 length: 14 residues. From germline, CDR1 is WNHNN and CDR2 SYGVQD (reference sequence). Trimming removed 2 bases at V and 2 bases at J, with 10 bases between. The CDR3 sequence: CASSEIEGAYEQYF. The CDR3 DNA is TGCGCCAGCAGTGAGATCGAGGGGGCCTACGAGCAGTACTTC.

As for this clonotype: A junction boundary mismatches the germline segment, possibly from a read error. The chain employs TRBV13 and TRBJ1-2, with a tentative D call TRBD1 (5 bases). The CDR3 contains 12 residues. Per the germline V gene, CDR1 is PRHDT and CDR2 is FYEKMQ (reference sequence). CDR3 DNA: TGTGCCAGCAGCATAGGGGTCTATGGCTACACCTTC. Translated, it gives CASSIGVYGYTF.

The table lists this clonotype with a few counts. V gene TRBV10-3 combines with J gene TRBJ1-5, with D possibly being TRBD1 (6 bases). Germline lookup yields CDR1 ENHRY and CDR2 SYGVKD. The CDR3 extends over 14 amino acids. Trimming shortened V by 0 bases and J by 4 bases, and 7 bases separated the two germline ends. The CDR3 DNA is TGTGCCATCAGTGAGTCAGGGGGGAATCAGCCCCAGCATTTT. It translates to CAISESGGNQPQHF.

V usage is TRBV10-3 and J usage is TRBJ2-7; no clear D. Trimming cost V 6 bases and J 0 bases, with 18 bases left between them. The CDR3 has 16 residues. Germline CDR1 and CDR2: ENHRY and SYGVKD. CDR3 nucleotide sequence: TGTGCCATCAGAGATTCAGTGGGTTCAGGCTCCTACGAGCAGTACTTC. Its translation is CAIRDSVGSGSYEQYF.

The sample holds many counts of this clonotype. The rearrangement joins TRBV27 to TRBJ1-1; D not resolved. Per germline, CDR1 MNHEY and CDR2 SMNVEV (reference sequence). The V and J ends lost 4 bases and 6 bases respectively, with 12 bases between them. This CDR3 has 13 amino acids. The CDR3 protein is CASSSSGWSEAFF. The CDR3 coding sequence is TGTGCCAGCAGTTCCTCAGGTTGGTCTGAAGCTTTCTTT.

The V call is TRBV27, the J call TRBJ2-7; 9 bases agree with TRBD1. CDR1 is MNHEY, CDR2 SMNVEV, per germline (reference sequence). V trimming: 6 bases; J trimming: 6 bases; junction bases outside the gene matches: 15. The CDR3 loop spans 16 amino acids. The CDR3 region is CASSALGQGRTGEQYF. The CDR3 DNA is TGTGCCAGCAGCGCACTCGGACAGGGGCGGACCGGCGAGCAGTACTTC.

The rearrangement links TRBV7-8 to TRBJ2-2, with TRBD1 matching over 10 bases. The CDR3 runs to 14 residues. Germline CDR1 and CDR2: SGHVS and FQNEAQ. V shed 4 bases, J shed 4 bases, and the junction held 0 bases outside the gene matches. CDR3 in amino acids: CASSWTGGTGELFF. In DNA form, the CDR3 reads TGTGCCAGCAGCTGGACAGGGGGCACCGGGGAGCTGTTTTTT.

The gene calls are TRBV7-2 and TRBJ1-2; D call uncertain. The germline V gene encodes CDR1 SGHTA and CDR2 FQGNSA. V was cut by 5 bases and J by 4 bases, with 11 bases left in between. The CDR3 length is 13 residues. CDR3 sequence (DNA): TGTGCCAGCAGCCTAGACGGGCCCTATGGCTACACCTTC. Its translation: CASSLDGPYGYTF.

The CDR3 DNA follows: TGCGCCAGCAGCCCCCTACAAGGACTCGGGCTGGGGGAGCAGTACTTC. Protein product: CASSPLQGLGLGEQYF. This sequence joins TRBV4-3 and TRBJ2-7; tentative D call: TRBD2 (5 bases). The CDR3 loop spans 16 amino acids. Germline CDR1 LGHNA, CDR2 YSLEER. Trimming removed 4 bases from V and 7 bases from J, with 23 bases in between.